The following is a T cell receptor (beta chain) sequence with its context. This entry comes from a study of blood T cell repertoires in COVID-19. Study summary: Nucleic acid was either cDNA or gDNA, and it came from T cells, B-cell-depleted T cells, or PBMCs.

In the authors' workflow: Estimation of nucleated cell counts was performed using reference gene primer amplification. Measured with immunoSEQ multiplex PCR; TCRdb has only the in-frame clones, and not every one. D and trimming come from the DNA, and the V and J calls and clone size come from that table. The sample includes about 290,000 clones, just under 85% of them seen just once. This CDR3 contains 17 residues. V lost 0 bases, J lost 0 bases, and 12 bases lay in between. Germline V CDR1 and CDR2: MGHRA, YSYEKL. Sample: peripheral blood. The clonotype originates from a woman aged 45-65 years with active or convalescent COVID-19. The V gene is TRBV4-1, the J gene TRBJ1-3; D ambiguous. The CDR3 DNA reads TGCGCCAGCAGCCAAGATCAGCTAAGGAGCTCTGGAAACACCATATATTTT. It codes for CASSQDQLRSSGNTIYF.